Here is one TCR beta chain with its context. Its matching antigen is unknown. This sample stems from a study of cytomegalovirus exposure and HLA in healthy donors. Study-wide results and limits: A previous analysis found most TCR beta V segments productive roughly 87% or roughly 30% of the time.

J lost 2 bases, V lost 7 bases, and 14 bases had no gene match. CDR1 and CDR2 (germline): SEHNR, FQNEAQ (reference sequence). This CDR3 comprises 17 residues. It was with 60 Vbeta and 13 Jbeta primers that the PCR ran. Sequencing was performed with immunoSEQ multiplex PCR; in TCRdb, only in-frame clones are kept and a portion is missing. The sample yields over 100,000 clones, around 65% seen once. All donors participated as healthy donors of bone marrow. The TCR originated in a man aged 18 to 29 in good health and CMV-seronegative. V usage is TRBV7-9 and J usage is TRBJ2-3, with 8 bases matching TRBD2. The sequencing sample was made of PBMCs. CDR3 coding DNA: TGTGCCAGCACCGGTAATGAGCGGGAGACCTCCACAGATACGCAGTATTTT. Its protein product is CASTGNERETSTDTQYF.